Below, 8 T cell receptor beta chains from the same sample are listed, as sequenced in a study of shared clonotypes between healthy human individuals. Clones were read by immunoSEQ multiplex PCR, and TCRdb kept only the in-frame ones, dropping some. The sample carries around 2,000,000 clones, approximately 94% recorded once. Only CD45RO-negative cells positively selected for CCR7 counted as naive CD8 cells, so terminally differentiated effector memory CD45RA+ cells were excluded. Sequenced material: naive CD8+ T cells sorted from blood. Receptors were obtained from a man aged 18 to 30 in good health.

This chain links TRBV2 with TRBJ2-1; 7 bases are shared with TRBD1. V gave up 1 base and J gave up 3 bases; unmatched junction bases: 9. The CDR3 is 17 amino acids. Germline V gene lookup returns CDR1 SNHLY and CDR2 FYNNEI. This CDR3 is CASSEDSGTELYNEQFF. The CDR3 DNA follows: TGTGCCAGCAGTGAAGATTCCGGGACAGAGCTCTACAATGAGCAGTTCTTC.

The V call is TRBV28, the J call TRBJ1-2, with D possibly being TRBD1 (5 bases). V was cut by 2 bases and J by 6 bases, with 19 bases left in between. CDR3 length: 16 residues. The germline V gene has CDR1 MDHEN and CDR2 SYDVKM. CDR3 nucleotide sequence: TGTGCCAGCAGTTTACTAGGGACGGCCATAGGCGATGGCTACACCTTC. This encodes CASSLLGTAIGDGYTF.

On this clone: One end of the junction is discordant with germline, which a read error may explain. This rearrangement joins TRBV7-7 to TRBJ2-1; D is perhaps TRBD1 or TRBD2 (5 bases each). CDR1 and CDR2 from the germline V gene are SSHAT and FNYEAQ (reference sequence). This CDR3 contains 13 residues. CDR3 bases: TGTGCTAGCAGCTTTGGAGAGGGGAATGAGCAGTTCTTC. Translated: CASSFGEGNEQFF.

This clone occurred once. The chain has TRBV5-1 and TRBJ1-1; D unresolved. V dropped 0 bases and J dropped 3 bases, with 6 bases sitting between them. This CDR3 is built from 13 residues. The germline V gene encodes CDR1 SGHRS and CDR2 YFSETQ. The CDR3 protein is CASSLVLDTEAFF. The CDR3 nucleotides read TGCGCCAGCAGCTTGGTTTTGGACACTGAAGCTTTCTTT.

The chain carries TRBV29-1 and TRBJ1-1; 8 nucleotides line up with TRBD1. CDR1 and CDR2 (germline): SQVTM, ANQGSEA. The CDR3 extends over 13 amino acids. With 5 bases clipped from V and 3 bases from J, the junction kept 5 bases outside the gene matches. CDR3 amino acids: CSVSRGLDTEAFF. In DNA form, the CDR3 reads TGCAGCGTTAGCAGGGGGCTGGACACTGAAGCTTTCTTT.

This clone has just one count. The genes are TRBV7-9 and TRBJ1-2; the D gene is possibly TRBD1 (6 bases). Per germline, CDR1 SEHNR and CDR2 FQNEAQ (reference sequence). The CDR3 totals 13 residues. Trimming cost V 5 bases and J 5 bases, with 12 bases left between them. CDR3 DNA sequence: TGTGCCAGCAGCCCCGGACAGAGATATGGCTACACCTTC. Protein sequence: CASSPGQRYGYTF.

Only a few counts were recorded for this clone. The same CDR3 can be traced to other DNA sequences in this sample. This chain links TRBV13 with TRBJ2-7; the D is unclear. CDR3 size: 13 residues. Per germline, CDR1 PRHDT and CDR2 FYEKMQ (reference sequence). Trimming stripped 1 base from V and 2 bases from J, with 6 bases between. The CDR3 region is CASSLEGTYEQYF. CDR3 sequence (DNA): TGTGCCAGCAGCTTAGAAGGGACCTACGAGCAGTACTTC.

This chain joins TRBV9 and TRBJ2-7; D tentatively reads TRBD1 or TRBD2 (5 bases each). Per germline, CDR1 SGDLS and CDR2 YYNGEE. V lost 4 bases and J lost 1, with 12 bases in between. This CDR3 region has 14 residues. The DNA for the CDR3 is TGTGCCAGCAGCACAGGACCGGGATCCTACGAGCAGTACTTC. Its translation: CASSTGPGSYEQYF.